Listed below are T cell receptor beta chains from one sample, sequenced in a study of T cell responses to AZD1222 COVID-19 vaccine. The protocol was immunoSEQ multiplex PCR, while the TCRdb copy is restricted to in-frame clones and leaves out a portion. The sample records about 120,000 clones, about nine tenths being singletons. Material: peripheral blood, obtained on day 0 of AZD1222 vaccination. The receptors derive from an adult in good health. The CDR3 runs from the conserved cysteine through the conserved F or W.

V gene,CDR3 protein
TRBV28,CASSSGQGTRWGYGYTF
TRBV5-1,CASSYLAPPGQGGNTEAFF
TRBV11-2,CASSPRVGPYEQYF
TRBV5-6,CASSFNARGEQFF
TRBV10-1,CASSGSGNTGELFF
TRBV7-8,CASSPIVGGDGYTF
TRBV19,CASRDRGGTEAFF
TRBV11-2,CASSPSPLSGLTGELFF
TRBV2,CASREGELNGYTF
TRBV19,CASKSRDRVDGYTF
TRBV11-3,CASSTGPYNEQFF
TRBV5-6,CASSLGMGLEEQYF
TRBV6-2/TRBV6-3,CASSYRHLSNQPQHF
TRBV14,CASSPQGTTEAFF
TRBV7-6,CASSLRQEGGKETQYF
TRBV5-1,CASTSGSTGELFF
TRBV12-3/TRBV12-4,CASSFATLQTQYF
TRBV7-7,CASSLNRYQRAYEQYF
TRBV10-1,CASSESARSEAFF
TRBV27,CASSSMTGSPLHF
TRBV19,CASSTPWPDGANVLTF
TRBV7-9,CASSLAGIEYGYTF
TRBV28,CASSLERNIQYF
TRBV28,CASSFEGVNQPQHF
TRBV2,CASSETTGTSGRVYEQYF
TRBV21-1,CASSKEGDGEEETQYF
TRBV10-3,CAISEPGGQGDRSTDTQYF
TRBV6-5,CASTRTGNQPQHF
TRBV18,CASSPAGLASTDTQYF
TRBV19,CASSPNRDTQPQHF
TRBV10-3,CAIRDQNTGELFF
TRBV6-6,CASSYSVSLLAPEQYF
TRBV19,CASSMREGTTEAFF
TRBV5-1,CASSFGTGVLDTIYF
TRBV6-2/TRBV6-3,CASSYDPTVLRGEQYF
TRBV24-1,CATSPGLADNEQFF
TRBV7-6,CASSLSQGTQPQHF
TRBV27,CASSFWGGNTEAFF
TRBV12-3/TRBV12-4,CASSLGGDSPLHF
TRBV2,CASKGDRAYSPLHF
TRBV5-4,CASSGLAGAGEQYF
TRBV15,CATSRDRQGMSNQPQHF
TRBV5-4,CASSLHRREYSNQPQHF
TRBV5-1,CASSLVVSGRGSTDTQYF
TRBV5-1,CASRTLTGGGMDTQYF
TRBV7-3,CASSLDGTGEAFF
TRBV4-1,CASSQQDRGGNQPQHF
TRBV11-2,CASSSPGTGDHHTQYF
TRBV6-1,CASSEATAGTSGRAYEQYF
TRBV6-1,CASSSPGGGNQPQHF
TRBV9,CASSPAGHSNQPQHF
TRBV5-1,CASSSVVGAGGYTF
TRBV19,CASSPQGFSNQPQHF
TRBV28,CASSLATLAGGAEQYF
TRBV2,CASSGGTGDQPQHF
TRBV5-5,CASSLGAGVGTGQTEAFF
TRBV7-9,CASSLGGGRSGNTIYF
TRBV12-5,CASGTGQPGGELFF
TRBV7-9,CASSLAHGNGYTF